These T cell receptor beta chains were read from a single sample in a study of CD8+CD57+ T cells in acquired aplastic anemia. From the reads, TCRdb called clonotypes with MiXCR, one entry per CDR3 protein. The sample holds about half a million distinct CDR3 sequences; under 40% are singletons and the top ten take roughly 0.8%. The material sequenced was sorted CD4+, CD8+, or CD8+CD57+ T cells (not recorded which) from PBMCs. Every receptor here comes from a human donor with aplastic anemia. CDR3s include the opening cysteine and the closing phenylalanine or tryptophan. The D gene is left open where the match is weak. Clone size is given for some rows only: seen once, a few or many times, or a class if the clone is expanded.

d_gene	abundance	v_gene	j_gene	CDR3aa	CDR3nt
TRBD1	many	TRBV7-9	TRBJ2-5	CASSEPGTVKETQYF	TGTGCCAGCAGCGAGCCCGGGACAGTTAAAGAGACCCAGTACTTC
TRBD1	few	TRBV9	TRBJ1-1	CASSVMGQEFEAFF	TGTGCCAGCAGCGTCATGGGACAGGAATTTGAGGCTTTCTTT
.	.	TRBV3-1	TRBJ1-2	CASSQREEVFSGYTF	TGTGCCAGCAGCCAAAGGGAGGAAGTATTCAGTGGCTACACCTTC
TRBD2	.	TRBV2	TRBJ2-3	CASRGLAGVRTDTQYF	TGTGCCAGCCGGGGACTAGCGGGAGTTAGAACAGATACGCAGTATTTT
TRBD1	.	TRBV10-3	TRBJ2-6	CASSDRVRSGANVLTF	TGTGCCAGCTCAGACAGGGTCAGGTCTGGGGCCAACGTCCTGACTTTC
.	many	TRBV5-1	TRBJ2-7	CASGPGPNEQYF	TGCGCCAGTGGGCCTGGACCAAACGAGCAGTACTTC
TRBD2	many	TRBV29-1	TRBJ2-5	CSVGSSGQETQYF	TGCAGCGTTGGGTCTAGCGGGCAAGAGACCCAGTACTTC
.	few	TRBV2	TRBJ2-7	CASSPTGLLGYYEQYF	TGTGCCAGCAGCCCGACCGGGTTGTTGGGGTACTACGAGCAGTACTTC
.	.	TRBV10-3	TRBJ2-1	CAISESSPSSYNEQFF	TGTGCCATCAGTGAGTCGTCGCCAAGCTCCTACAATGAGCAGTTCTTC
.	many	TRBV19	TRBJ1-2	CASSISLRGRGYGYTF	TGTGCCAGTAGTATCAGCTTGCGGGGCAGGGGCTATGGCTACACCTTC
TRBD2	.	TRBV14	TRBJ2-1	CASSLRTSGIPSYNEQFF	TGTGCCAGCAGCCTTCGGACTAGCGGGATTCCGTCCTACAATGAGCAGTTCTTC
TRBD2	.	TRBV20-1	TRBJ2-5	CSARPWTSGGNQETQYF	TGCAGTGCTAGACCTTGGACTAGCGGGGGAAATCAAGAGACCCAGTACTTC
TRBD1	many	TRBV29-1	TRBJ1-2	CSARQGSYGYTF	TGCAGCGCACGACAGGGGAGCTATGGCTACACCTTC
TRBD2	.	TRBV7-6	TRBJ2-1	CASSPAFGTSGSDEQFF	TGTGCTAGCAGCCCCGCCTTTGGGACTAGCGGGAGTGATGAGCAGTTCTTC
.	.	TRBV7-8	TRBJ2-3	CASSPNPATDTQYF	TGTGCCAGCAGCCCGAACCCTGCCACAGATACGCAGTATTTT
.	few	TRBV4-3	TRBJ1-2	CASSQDRGQPNYYGYTF	TGCGCCAGCAGCCAAGATCGTGGGCAGCCTAATTACTATGGCTACACCTTC